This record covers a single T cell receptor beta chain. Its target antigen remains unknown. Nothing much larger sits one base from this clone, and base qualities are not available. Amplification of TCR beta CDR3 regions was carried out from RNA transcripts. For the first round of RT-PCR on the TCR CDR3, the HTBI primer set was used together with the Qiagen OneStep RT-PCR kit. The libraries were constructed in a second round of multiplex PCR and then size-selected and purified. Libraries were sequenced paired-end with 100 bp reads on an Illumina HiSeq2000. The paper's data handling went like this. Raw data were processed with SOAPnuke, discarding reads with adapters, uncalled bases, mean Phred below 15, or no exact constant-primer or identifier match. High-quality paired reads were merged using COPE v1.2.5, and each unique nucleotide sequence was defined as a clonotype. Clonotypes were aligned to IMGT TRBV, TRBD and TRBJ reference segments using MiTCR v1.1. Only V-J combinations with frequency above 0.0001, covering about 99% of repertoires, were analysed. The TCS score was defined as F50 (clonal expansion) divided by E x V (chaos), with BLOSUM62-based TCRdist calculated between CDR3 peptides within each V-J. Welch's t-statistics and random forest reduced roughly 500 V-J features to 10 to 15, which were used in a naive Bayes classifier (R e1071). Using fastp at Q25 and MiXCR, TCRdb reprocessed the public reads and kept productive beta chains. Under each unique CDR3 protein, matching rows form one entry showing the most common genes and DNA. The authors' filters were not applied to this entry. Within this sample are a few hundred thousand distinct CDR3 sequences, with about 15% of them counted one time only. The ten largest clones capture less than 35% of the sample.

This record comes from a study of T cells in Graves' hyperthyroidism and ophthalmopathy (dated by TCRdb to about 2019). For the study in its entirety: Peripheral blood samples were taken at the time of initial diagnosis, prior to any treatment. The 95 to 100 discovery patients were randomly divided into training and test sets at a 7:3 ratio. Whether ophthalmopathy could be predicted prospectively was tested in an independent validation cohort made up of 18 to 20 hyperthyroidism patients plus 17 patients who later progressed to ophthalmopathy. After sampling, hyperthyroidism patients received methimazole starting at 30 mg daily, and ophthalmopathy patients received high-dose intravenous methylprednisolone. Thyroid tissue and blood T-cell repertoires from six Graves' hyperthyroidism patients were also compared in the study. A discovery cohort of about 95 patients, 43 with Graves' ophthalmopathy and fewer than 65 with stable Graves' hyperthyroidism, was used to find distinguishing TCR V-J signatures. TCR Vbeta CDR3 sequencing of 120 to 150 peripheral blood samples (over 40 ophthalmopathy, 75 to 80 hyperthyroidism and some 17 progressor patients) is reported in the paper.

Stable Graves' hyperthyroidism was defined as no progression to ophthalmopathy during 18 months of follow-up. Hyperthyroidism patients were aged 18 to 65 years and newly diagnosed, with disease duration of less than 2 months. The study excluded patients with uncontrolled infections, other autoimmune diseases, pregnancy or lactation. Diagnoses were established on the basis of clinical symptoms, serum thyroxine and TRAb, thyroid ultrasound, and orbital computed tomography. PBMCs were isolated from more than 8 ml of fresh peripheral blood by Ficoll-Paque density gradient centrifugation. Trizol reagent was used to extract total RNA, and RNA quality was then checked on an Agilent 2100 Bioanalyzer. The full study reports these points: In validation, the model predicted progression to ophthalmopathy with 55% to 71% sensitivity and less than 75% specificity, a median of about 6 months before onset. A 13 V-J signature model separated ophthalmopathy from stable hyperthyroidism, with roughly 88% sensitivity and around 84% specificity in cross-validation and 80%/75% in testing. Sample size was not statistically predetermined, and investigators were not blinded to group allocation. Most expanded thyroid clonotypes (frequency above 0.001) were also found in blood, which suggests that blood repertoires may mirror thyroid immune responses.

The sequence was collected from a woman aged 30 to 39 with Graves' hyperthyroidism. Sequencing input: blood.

The sequenced DNA is TGTGCCAGCAGAAACCCTGTCATCTCTGGGGCCAACGTCCTGACTTTC. It codes for CASRNPVISGANVLTF. This sequence uses TRBV28 and TRBJ2-6, with the identity of the D gene unclear. CDR1 and CDR2 are read off the germline V gene as MDHEN and SYDVKM. Deletion took 6 bases off V and 0 bases off J, with a span of 12 bases between the germline ends. The CDR3 goes from the cysteine to the phenylalanine over 16 residues. Just the 48-base CDR3 DNA is kept, in frame starting at base 1.